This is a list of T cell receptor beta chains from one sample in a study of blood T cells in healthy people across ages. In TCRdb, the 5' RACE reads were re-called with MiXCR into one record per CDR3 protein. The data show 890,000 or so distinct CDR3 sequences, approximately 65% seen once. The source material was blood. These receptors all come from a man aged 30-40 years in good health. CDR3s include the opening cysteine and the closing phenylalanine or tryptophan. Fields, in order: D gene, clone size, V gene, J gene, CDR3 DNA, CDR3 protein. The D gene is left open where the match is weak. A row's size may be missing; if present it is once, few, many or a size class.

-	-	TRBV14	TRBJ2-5	TGTGCCAGCAGCCACACGACAGGACTCGCACAAGAGACCCAGTACTTC	CASSHTTGLAQETQYF
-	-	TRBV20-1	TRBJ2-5	TGCAGTGCCCCCCCCCCAGGGGAGGAGACCCAGTACTTC	CSAPPPGEETQYF
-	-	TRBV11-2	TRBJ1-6	TGTGCCAGCGTCCGGGGGACCCCCTATAATTCACCCCTCCACTTT	CASVRGTPYNSPLHF
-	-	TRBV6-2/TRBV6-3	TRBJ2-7	TGTGCCAGCACCAACTTAGAACCCGGGACTCGCATCGGGACCTACGAGCAGTACTTC	CASTNLEPGTRIGTYEQYF
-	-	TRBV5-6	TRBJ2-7	TGTGCCAGCAGCCGACAGGTTGACTACGAGCAGTACTTC	CASSRQVDYEQYF
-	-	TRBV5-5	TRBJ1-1	TGTGCCAGCAGCTCCTGGGCCACGGAGCACACTGAAGCTTTCTTT	CASSSWATEHTEAFF
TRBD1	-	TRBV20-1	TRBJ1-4	TGCAGTGCTCCCGGGACAGAGGATGAAAAACTGTTTTTT	CSAPGTEDEKLFF
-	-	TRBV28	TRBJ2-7	TGTGCCAGCAGTTTAGGGGGATCTCCTGCCTACGAGCAGTACTTC	CASSLGGSPAYEQYF
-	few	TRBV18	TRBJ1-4	TGTGCCAGCTCACAGACAGAAAATAATGAAAAACTGTTTTTT	CASSQTENNEKLFF
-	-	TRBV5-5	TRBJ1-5	TGTGCCAGCAGCTTTGAGGGGCAGCAGCCCCAGCATTTT	CASSFEGQQPQHF
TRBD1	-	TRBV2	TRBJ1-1	TGTGCCAGCACTCAAAGGGACAGGGGCTCAGCGCTTTTCTTT	CASTQRDRGSALFF
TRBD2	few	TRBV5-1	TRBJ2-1	TGCGCCAGCAGCCCGGGGACTAGCGGGGGGGCCGTCAATGAGCAGTTCTTC	CASSPGTSGGAVNEQFF
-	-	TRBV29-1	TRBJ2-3	TGCAGCGTTGGGACAGATACGCAGTATTTT	CSVGTDTQYF
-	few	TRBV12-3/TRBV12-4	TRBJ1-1	TGTGCCAGCAGTTTCACCCAAAGGCGGGGGACTGAAGCTTTCTTT	CASSFTQRRGTEAFF
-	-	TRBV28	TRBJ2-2	TGTGCCGCGCCCACTCCGAACACCGGGGAGCTGTTTTTT	CAAPTPNTGELFF
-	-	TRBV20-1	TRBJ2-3	TGCAGTGCTACCCCAGATACGCAGTATTTT	CSATPDTQYF
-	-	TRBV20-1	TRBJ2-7	TGCAGTGCTAGAGCCCCCCCCGGCGACGAGCAGTACTTC	CSARAPPGDEQYF
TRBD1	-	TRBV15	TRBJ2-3	TGTGCCACCAGCAGGGGAAGGACAGGGGGCCGAGGGTATTTT	CATSRGRTGGRGYF
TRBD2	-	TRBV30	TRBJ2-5	TGTGCCTGGACCTCCGGGGAGGGACGCACGGAGACCCAGTACTTC	CAWTSGEGRTETQYF
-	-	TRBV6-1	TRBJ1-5	TGTGCCAGCAGTGAAGCTTTCCTGGGGGGGGTGCCGCATTTT	CASSEAFLGGVPHF
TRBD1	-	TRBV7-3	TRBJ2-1	TGTGCCAGCAGTCTTCCGGGACAGGGTCAGTTCTTC	CASSLPGQGQFF
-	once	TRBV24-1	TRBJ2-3	TGTGCCACCAGTGATTTGACTGGAACTAGCACAGATACGCAGTATTTT	CATSDLTGTSTDTQYF
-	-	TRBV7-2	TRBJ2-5	TGTGCCAGCAGCTCCGACCCTCGAGGGGAGACCCAGTACTTC	CASSSDPRGETQYF
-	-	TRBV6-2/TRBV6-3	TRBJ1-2	TGTGCCAGCAGTTACTCGAAGGCGTATGGCTACACCTTC	CASSYSKAYGYTF
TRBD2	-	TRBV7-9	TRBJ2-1	TGTGCCAGCAGCTGTAGGCCTAGCGGGGGAGACAATGAGCAGTTCTTC	CASSCRPSGGDNEQFF
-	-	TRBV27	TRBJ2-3	TGTGCCAGCAACAGGTTTATAGCTAGCACAGATACGCAGTATTTT	CASNRFIASTDTQYF
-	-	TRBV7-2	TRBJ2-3	TGTGCCAGCAGCCGTCGGCGGGGATCCACAGATACGCAGTATTTT	CASSRRRGSTDTQYF
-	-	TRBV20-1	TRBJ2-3	TGCAGTGCTAATACGCGGCAGGGCACAGATACGCAGTATTTT	CSANTRQGTDTQYF
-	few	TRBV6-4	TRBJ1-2	TGTGCCAGCAGTGGCGCAACAGAGGACAGCTACACCTTC	CASSGATEDSYTF
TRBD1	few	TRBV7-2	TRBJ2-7	TGTGCCAGCAGCTCCGGGACAGGGGGCGGGGAGCAGTACTTC	CASSSGTGGGEQYF
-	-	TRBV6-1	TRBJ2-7	TGTGCCCTCGCCGCCGGCTCCTCCTACGAGCAGTACTTC	CALAAGSSYEQYF
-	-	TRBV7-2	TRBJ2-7	TGTGCCAGCAGCTTAGGTGGCAGTACGACCACAAGGTCCTACGAGCAGTACTTC	CASSLGGSTTTRSYEQYF
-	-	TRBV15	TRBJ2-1	TGTGCCACCAACAGAGATCGGCCGGGATACAATGAGCAGTTCTTC	CATNRDRPGYNEQFF
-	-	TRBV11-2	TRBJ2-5	TGTGCCAGCAGCTTATCCCCGTACGGTGGAGAGACCCAGTACTTC	CASSLSPYGGETQYF
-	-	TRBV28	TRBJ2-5	TGTGCCAGCAGGGTACGACGTCACCAAGAGACCCAGTACTTC	CASRVRRHQETQYF